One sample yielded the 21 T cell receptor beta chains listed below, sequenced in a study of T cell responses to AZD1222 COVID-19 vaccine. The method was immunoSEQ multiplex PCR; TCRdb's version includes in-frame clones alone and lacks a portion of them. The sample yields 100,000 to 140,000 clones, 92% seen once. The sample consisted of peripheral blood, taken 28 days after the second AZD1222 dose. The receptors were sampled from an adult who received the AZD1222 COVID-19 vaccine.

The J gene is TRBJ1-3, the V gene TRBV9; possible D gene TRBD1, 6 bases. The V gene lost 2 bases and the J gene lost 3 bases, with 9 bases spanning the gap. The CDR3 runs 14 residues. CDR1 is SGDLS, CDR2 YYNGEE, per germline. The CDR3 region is CASSVGGGGNTIYF. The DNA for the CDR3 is TGTGCCAGCAGCGTGGGGGGCGGTGGAAACACCATATATTTT.

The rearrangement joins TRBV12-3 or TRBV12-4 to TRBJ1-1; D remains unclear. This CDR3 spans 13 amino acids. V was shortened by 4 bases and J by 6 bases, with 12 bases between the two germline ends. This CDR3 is CASSYSQVAEAFF. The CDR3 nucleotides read TGTGCCAGCAGTTATTCCCAAGTAGCTGAAGCTTTCTTT.

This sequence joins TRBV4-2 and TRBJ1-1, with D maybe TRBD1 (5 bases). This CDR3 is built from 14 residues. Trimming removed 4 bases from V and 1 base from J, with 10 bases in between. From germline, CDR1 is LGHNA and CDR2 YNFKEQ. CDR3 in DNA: TGTGCCAGCAGCCTTACCACAGGGAACACTGAAGCTTTCTTT. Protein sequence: CASSLTTGNTEAFF.

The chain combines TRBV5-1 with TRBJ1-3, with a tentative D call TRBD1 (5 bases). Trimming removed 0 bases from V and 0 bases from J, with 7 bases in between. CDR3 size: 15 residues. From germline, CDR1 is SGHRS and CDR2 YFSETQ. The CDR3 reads CASSLVGTSGNTIYF. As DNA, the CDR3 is TGCGCCAGCAGCTTGGTAGGGACCTCTGGAAACACCATATATTTT.

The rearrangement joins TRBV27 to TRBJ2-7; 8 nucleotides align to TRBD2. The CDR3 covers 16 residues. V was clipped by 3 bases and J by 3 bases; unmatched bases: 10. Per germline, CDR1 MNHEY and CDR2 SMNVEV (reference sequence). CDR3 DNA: TGTGCCAGCAGTTTGGGTTCTAGTACTAGCGGCTACGAGCAGTACTTC. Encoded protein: CASSLGSSTSGYEQYF.

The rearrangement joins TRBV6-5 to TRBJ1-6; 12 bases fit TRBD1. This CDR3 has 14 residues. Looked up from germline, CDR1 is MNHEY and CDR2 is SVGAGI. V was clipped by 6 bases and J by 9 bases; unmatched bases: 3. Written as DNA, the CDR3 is TGTGCCAGCAGCGGGGACAGGGGGCTTTCACCCCTCCACTTT. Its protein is CASSGDRGLSPLHF.

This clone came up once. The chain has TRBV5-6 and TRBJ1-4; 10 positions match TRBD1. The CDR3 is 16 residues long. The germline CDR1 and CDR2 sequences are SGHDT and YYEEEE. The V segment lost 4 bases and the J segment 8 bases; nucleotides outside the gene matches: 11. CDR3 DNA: TGTGCCAGCAGCCCTCTAAGACAGGGGGCGAGGGAAAAACTGTTTTTT. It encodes CASSPLRQGAREKLFF.

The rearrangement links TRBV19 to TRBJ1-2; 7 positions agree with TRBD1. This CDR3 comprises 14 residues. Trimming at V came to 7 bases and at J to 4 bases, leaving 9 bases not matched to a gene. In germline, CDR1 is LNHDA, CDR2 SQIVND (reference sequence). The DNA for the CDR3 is TGTGCCAGTACCCCGGGAGGGGGCCCCTATGGCTACACCTTC. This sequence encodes CASTPGGGPYGYTF. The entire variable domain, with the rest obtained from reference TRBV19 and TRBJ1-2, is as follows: DGGITQSPKYLFRKEGQNVTLSCEQNLNHDAMYWYRQDPGQGLRLIYYSQIVNDFQKGDIAEGYSVSREKKESFPLTVTSAQKNPTAFYLCASTPGGGPYGYTFGSGTRLTVV.

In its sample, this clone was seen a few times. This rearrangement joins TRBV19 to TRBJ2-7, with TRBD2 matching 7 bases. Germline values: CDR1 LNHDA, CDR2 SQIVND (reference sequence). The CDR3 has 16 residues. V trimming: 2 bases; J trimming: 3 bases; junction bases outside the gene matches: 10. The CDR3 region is CASSISAGGSIYEQYF. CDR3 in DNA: TGTGCCAGTAGTATAAGTGCCGGCGGGAGTATCTACGAGCAGTACTTC.

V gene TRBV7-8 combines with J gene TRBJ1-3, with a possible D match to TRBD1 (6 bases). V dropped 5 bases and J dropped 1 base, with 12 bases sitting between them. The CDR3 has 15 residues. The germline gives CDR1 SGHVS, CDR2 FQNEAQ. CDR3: CASSQSTGSGNTIYF. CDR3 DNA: TGTGCCAGCAGCCAATCTACAGGGTCTGGAAACACCATATATTTT.

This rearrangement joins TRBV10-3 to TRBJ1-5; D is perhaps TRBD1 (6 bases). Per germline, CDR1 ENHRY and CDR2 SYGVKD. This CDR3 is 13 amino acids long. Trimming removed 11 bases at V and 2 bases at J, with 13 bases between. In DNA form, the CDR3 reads TGTGCCCATGGGCCAGGGGGCAATCAGCCCCAGCATTTT. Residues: CAHGPGGNQPQHF.

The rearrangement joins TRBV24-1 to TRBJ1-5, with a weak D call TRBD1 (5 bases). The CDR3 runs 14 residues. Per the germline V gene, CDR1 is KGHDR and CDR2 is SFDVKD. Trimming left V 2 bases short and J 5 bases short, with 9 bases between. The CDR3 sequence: CATSDSGLDQPQHF. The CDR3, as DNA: TGTGCCACCAGTGATTCAGGGTTGGATCAGCCCCAGCATTTT.

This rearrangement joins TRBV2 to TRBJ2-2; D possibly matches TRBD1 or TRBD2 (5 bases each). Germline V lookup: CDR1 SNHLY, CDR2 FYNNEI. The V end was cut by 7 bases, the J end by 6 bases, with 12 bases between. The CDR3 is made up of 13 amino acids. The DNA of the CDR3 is TGTGCCAGCATTCGGAGAGGGGCCGGGGAGCTGTTTTTT. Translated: CASIRRGAGELFF.

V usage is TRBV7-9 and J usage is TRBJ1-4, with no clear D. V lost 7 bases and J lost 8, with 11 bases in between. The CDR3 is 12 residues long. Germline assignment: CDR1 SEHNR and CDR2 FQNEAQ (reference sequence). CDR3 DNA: TGTGCCAGCATCAAAGAGGGAGAAAAACTGTTTTTT. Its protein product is CASIKEGEKLFF.

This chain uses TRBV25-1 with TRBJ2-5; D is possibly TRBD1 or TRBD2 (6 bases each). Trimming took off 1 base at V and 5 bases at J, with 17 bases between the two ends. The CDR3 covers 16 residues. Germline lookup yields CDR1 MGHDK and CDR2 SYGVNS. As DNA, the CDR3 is TGTGCCAGCAGTGAATCTCGGGGGCTGGGGGGCGAGACCCAGTACTTC. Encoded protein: CASSESRGLGGETQYF.

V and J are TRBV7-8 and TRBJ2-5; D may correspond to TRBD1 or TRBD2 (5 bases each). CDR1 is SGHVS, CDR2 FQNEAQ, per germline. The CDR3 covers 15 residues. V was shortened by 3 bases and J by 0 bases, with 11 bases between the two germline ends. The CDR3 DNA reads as TGTGCCAGCAGCTTGAGAGGGGCCTACCAAGAGACCCAGTACTTC. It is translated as CASSLRGAYQETQYF.

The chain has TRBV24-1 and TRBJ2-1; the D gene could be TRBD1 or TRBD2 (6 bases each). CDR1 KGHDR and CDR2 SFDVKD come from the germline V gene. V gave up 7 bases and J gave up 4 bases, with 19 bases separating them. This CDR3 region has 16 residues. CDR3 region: CATSQSRRGSYNEQFF. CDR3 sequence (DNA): TGTGCCACCAGCCAAAGCCGGAGGGGGTCTTACAATGAGCAGTTCTTC.

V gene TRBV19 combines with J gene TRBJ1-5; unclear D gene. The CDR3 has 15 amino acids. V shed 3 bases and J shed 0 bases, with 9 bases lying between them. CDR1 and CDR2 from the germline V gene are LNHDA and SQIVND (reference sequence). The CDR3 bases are TGTGCCAGTAGTATTATGGTACGTAGCAATCAGCCCCAGCATTTT. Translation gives CASSIMVRSNQPQHF.

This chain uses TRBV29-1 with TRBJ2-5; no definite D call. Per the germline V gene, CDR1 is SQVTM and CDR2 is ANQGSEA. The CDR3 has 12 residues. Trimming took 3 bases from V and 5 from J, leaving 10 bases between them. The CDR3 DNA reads TGCAGCGTTGACCTTAGTGTGGAGACCCAGTACTTC. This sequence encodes CSVDLSVETQYF.

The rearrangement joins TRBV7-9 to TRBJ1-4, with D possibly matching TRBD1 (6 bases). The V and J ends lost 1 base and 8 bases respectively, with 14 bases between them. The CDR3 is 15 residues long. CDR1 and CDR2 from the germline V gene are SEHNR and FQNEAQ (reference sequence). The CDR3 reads CASSLVGQSQEKLFF. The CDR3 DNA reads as TGTGCCAGCAGCTTAGTGGGACAATCCCAAGAAAAACTGTTTTTT. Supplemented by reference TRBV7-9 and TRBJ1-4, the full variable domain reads DTGVSQNPRHKITKRGQNVTFRCDPISEHNRLYWYRQTLGQGPEFLTYFQNEAQLEKSRLLSDRFSAERPKGSFSTLEIQRTEQGDSAMYLCASSLVGQSQEKLFFGSGTQLSVL.

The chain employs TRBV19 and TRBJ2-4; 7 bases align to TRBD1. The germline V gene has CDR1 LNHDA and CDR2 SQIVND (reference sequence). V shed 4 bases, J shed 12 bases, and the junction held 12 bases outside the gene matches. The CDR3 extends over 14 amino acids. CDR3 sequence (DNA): TGTGCCAGTAGTACCCGACAGGGCGTGAACGCTCAGTACTTC. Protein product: CASSTRQGVNAQYF.